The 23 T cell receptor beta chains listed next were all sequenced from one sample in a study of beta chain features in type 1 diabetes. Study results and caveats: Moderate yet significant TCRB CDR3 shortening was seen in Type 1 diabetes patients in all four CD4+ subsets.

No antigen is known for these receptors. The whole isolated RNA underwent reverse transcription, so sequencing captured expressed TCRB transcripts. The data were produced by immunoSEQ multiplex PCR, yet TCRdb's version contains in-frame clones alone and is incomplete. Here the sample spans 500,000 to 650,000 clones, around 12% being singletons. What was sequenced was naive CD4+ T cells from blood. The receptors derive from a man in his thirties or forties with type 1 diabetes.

DNA of the CDR3: TGTGCCAGCAGCCAAGGACAAACTACTGAAGCTTTCTTT. Its translation is CASSQGQTTEAFF. The chain carries TRBV9 and TRBJ1-1; D is possibly TRBD1 (5 bases). The CDR3 runs 13 residues. Trimming cost V 4 bases and J 5 bases, with 12 bases left between them. CDR1 and CDR2 from the germline V gene are SGDLS and YYNGEE.

The CDR3 DNA reads TGTGCCAGCAGCTTCGAGACACCTGATTCACCCCTCCACTTT. Translation gives CASSFETPDSPLHF. This sequence joins TRBV11-3 and TRBJ1-6; D is ambiguous. The V end was cut by 3 bases, the J end by 8 bases, with 11 bases between. The CDR3 is made up of 14 amino acids. CDR1 SGHNT and CDR2 YENEEA come from the germline V gene.

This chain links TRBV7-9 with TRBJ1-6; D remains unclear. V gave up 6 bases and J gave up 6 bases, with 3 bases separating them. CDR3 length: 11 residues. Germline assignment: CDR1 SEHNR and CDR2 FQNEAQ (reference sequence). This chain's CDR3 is CASRGNSPLHF. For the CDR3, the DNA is TGTGCCAGCAGGGGTAATTCACCCCTCCACTTT.

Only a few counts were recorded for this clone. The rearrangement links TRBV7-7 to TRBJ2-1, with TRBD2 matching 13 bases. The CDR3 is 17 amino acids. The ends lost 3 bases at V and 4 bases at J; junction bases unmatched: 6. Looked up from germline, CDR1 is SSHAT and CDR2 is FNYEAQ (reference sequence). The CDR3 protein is CASSLGTSGATYNEQFF. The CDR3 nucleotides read TGTGCCAGCAGCTTGGGGACTAGCGGGGCGACGTACAATGAGCAGTTCTTC.

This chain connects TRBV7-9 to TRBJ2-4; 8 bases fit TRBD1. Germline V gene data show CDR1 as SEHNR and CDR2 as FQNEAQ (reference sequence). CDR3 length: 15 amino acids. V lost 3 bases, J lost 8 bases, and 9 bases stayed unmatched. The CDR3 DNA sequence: TGTGCCAGCAGCTTTTGGACAGGGCAGGGGGACATTCAGTACTTC. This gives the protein CASSFWTGQGDIQYF.

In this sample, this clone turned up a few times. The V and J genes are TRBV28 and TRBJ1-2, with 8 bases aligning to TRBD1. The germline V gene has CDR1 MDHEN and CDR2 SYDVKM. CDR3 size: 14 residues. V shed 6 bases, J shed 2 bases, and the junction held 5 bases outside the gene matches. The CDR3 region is CASRRTGTNYGYTF. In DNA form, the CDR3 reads TGTGCCAGCAGGCGGACAGGGACCAACTATGGCTACACCTTC.

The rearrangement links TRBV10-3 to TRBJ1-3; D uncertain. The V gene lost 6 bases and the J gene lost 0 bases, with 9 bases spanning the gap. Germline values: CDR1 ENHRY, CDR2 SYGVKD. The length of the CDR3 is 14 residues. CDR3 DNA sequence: TGTGCCATCAGAGACCAAAGCTCTGGAAACACCATATATTTT. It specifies CAIRDQSSGNTIYF.

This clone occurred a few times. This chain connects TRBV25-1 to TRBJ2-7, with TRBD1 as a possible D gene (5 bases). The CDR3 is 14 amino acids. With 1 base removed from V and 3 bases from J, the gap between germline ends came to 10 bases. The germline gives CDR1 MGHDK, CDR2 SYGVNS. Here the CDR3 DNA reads TGTGCCAGCAGTGAATCGGTAGGACACTACGAGCAGTACTTC. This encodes CASSESVGHYEQYF.

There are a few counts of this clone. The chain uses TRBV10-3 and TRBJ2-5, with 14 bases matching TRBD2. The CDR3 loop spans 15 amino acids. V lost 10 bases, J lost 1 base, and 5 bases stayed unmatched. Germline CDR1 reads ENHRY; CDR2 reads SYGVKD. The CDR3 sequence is CATGTSGGSQETQYF. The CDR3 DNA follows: TGTGCCACCGGGACTAGCGGGGGATCCCAAGAGACCCAGTACTTC.

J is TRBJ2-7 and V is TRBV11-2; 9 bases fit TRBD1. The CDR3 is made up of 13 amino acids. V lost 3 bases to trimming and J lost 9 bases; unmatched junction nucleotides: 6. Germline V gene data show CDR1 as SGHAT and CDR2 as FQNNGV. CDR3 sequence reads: CASSLGQGLLQYF. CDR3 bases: TGTGCCAGCAGCTTGGGACAGGGTCTCTTGCAGTACTTC.

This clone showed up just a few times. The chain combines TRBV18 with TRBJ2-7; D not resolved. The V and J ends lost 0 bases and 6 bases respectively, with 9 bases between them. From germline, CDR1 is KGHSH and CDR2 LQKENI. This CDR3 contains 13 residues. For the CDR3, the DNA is TGTGCCAGCTCACCACCGGGCAGCTTCGAGCAGTACTTC. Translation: CASSPPGSFEQYF.

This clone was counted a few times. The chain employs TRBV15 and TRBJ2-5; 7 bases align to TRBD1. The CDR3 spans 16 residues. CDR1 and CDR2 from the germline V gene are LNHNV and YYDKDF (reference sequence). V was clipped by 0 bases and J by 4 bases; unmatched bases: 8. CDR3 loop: CATSRDMQGVGETQYF. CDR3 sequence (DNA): TGTGCCACCAGCAGAGATATGCAGGGGGTAGGAGAGACCCAGTACTTC.

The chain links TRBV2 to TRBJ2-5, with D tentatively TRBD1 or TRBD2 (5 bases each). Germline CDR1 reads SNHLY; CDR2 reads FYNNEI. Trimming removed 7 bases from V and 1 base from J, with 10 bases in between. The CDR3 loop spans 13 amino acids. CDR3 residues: CASMRGTQETQYF. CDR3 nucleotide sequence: TGTGCCAGCATGAGAGGGACCCAAGAGACCCAGTACTTC.

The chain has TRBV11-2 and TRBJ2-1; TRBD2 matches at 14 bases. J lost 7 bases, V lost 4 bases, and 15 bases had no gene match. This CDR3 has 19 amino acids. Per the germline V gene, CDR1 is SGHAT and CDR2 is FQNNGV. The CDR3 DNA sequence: TGTGCCAGCAGCTCACGTATCATATTGACTAGCGGGGGGGCGAATGAGCAGTTCTTC. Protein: CASSSRIILTSGGANEQFF.

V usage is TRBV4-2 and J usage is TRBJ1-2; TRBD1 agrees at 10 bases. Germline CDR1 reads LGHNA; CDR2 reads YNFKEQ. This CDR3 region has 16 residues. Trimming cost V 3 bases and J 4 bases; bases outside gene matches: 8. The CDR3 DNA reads TGTGCCAGCAGCCAGGGACCGGGACAGGGGATCTATGGCTACACCTTC. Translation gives CASSQGPGQGIYGYTF.

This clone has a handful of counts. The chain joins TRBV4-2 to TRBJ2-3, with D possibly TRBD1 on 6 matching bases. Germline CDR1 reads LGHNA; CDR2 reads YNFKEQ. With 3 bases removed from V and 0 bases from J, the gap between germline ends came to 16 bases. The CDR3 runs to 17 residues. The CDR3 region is CASSQSTGTASTDTQYF. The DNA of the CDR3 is TGTGCCAGCAGCCAGAGCACAGGGACGGCTAGCACAGATACGCAGTATTTT.

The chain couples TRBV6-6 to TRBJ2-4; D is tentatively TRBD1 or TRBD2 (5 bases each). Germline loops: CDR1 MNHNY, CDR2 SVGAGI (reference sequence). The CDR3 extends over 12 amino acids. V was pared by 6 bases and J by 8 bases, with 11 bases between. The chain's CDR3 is CASSQRGDIQYF. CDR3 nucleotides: TGTGCCAGCAGCCAAAGAGGGGACATTCAGTACTTC.

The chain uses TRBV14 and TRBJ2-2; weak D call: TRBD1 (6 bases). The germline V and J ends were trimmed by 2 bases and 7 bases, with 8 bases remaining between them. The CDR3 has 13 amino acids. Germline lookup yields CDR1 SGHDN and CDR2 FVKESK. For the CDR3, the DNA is TGTGCCAGCAGCCAACAGGGGTACGGGGAGCTGTTTTTT. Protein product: CASSQQGYGELFF. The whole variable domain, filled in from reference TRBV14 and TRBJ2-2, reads EAGVTQFPSHSVIEKGQTVTLRCDPISGHDNLYWYRRVMGKEIKFLLHFVKESKQDESGMPNNRFLAERTGGTYSTLKVQPAELEDSGVYFCASSQQGYGELFFGEGSRLTVL.

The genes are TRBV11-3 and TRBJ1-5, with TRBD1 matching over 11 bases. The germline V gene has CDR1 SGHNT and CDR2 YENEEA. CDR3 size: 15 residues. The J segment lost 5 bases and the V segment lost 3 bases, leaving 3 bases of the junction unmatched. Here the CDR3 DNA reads TGTGCCAGCAGCTTGGGACAGGGGGATGATCAGCCCCAGCATTTT. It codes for CASSLGQGDDQPQHF.

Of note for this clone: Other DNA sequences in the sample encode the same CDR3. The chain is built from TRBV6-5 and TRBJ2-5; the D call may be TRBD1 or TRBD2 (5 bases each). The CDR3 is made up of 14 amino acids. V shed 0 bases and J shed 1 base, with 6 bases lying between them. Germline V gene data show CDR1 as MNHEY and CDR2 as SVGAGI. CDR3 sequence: CASSYSGTQETQYF. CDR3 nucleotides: TGTGCCAGCAGTTACTCGGGGACCCAAGAGACCCAGTACTTC.

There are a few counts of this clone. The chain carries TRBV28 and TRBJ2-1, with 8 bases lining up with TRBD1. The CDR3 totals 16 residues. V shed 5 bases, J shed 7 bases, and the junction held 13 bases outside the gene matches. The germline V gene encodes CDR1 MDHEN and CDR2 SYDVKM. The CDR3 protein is CASSPDGQGLENEQFF. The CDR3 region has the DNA TGTGCCAGCAGTCCGGATGGACAGGGCCTGGAAAATGAGCAGTTCTTC.

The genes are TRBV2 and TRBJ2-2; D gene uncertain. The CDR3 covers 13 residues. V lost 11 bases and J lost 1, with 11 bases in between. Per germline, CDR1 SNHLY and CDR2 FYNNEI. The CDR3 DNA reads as TGTGCCGGCTCGGCGCGGAACACCGGGGAGCTGTTTTTT. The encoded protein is CAGSARNTGELFF.

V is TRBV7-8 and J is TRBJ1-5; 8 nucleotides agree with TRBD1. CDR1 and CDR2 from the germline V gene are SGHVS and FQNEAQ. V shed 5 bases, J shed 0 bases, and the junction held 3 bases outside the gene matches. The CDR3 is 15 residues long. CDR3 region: CASSLTGGSNQPQHF. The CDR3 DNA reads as TGTGCCAGCAGCCTCACAGGGGGTAGCAATCAGCCCCAGCATTTT.